A single sample is the source of the 30 T cell receptor beta chains below, sequenced in a study of T cells in Graves' hyperthyroidism and ophthalmopathy. Amplified TCR beta CDR3 regions came from RNA transcripts. TCR CDR3 underwent first-round RT-PCR with the HTBI primer set. TCRdb analysed the multiplex PCR reads with MiXCR anew, one entry per CDR3 protein. Of a few hundred thousand distinct CDR3 sequences listed, roughly 13% are singletons. Sequencing input: blood. These receptors came from a woman younger than 30 with Graves' hyperthyroidism.

The chain joins TRBV6-1 to TRBJ2-3; D is unclear. The CDR3 extends over 14 amino acids. Germline loops: CDR1 MNHNS, CDR2 SASEGT. Trimming pared 6 bases from V and 2 bases from J, leaving 12 bases between. The DNA of the CDR3 is TGTGCCAGCAGCTCACAAGGCCACACAGATACGCAGTATTTT. This translates into CASSSQGHTDTQYF.

This clonotype was found a few times. V and J are TRBV24-1 and TRBJ2-5, with D possibly being TRBD1 or TRBD2 (5 bases each). This CDR3 is built from 14 residues. Trimming cost V 4 bases and J 7 bases, with 15 bases left between them. CDR1 is KGHDR, CDR2 SFDVKD, per germline. CDR3 in DNA: TGTGCCACCAGTGACAGAGGGGCCCCCCGGACCCAGTACTTC. It codes for CATSDRGAPRTQYF.

This clonotype was picked up a small number of times. This may be a read error, as it is one base from a much larger clone. This rearrangement joins TRBV7-2 to TRBJ2-5; D remains ambiguous. The CDR3 consists of 13 residues. Germline-derived CDR1 and CDR2 are SGHTA and FQGNSA. CDR3 residues: CASGFIYQETQYF. CDR3 nucleotides: TGTGCCAGCGGCTTTATCTACCAAGAGACCCAGTACTTC.

The CDR3 reads CATSRDGGESRYGYTF. Here the CDR3 DNA reads TGTGCCACCAGCAGAGATGGAGGGGAAAGCCGCTATGGCTACACCTTC. The chain recombines TRBV15 with TRBJ1-2; possible D gene TRBD1, 5 bases. The V and J ends lost 0 bases and 4 bases respectively, with 15 bases between them. This CDR3 region has 16 residues. CDR1 and CDR2 (germline): LNHNV, YYDKDF (reference sequence).

This clonotype appeared a few times. The J gene is TRBJ2-2, the V gene TRBV7-2, with 12 bases matching TRBD2. This CDR3 has 16 amino acids. Germline CDR1 reads SGHTA; CDR2 reads FQGNSA. V lost 6 bases to trimming and J lost 2 bases; unmatched junction nucleotides: 4. This chain's CDR3 is CASRLGLAGNTGELFF. The DNA of the CDR3 is TGTGCCAGCAGACTGGGACTAGCGGGCAACACCGGGGAGCTGTTTTTT.

This clonotype has a handful of counts. The rearrangement links TRBV6-1 to TRBJ1-1; a weak D match, TRBD1 (5 bases). V lost 6 bases to trimming and J lost 5 bases, with 13 bases between them. CDR3 size: 13 residues. CDR1 and CDR2 from the germline V gene are MNHNS and SASEGT. The CDR3 DNA follows: TGTGCCAGCAGCGCCCCGGGGGTGACTGAAGCTTTCTTT. As protein: CASSAPGVTEAFF.

This clonotype has more than one count but fewer than ten. This chain connects TRBV27 to TRBJ1-1; D gene uncertain. The V gene lost 5 bases and the J gene lost 3 bases, with 10 bases spanning the gap. The CDR3 spans 13 residues. CDR1 is MNHEY and CDR2 is SMNVEV in the germline V gene (reference sequence). As DNA, the CDR3 is TGTGCCAGCAGTCCAATAGAGGACACTGAAGCTTTCTTT. It translates to CASSPIEDTEAFF.

This chain links TRBV24-1 with TRBJ2-2, with D perhaps TRBD1 (6 bases). CDR1 is KGHDR and CDR2 is SFDVKD in the germline V gene. V lost 6 bases and J 4 bases, leaving 14 bases between the germline ends. The CDR3 sequence is 15 residues long. CDR3 residues: CATSLTGGGTGELFF. Written as DNA, the CDR3 is TGTGCCACCAGTTTGACAGGAGGTGGCACCGGGGAGCTGTTTTTT.

This chain uses TRBV6-6 with TRBJ1-6, with D possibly being TRBD1 (6 bases). Germline CDR1 MNHNY, CDR2 SVGAGI (reference sequence). The length of the CDR3 is 15 residues. V shed 2 bases and J shed 14 bases, with 19 bases lying between them. In DNA form, the CDR3 reads TGTGCCAGCAGTTACGGGGACACGGCCCGTTCCACCCTCCACTTT. This encodes CASSYGDTARSTLHF.

This clonotype was detected a few times. The genes are TRBV19 and TRBJ1-2; D is uncertain. Per germline, CDR1 LNHDA and CDR2 SQIVND (reference sequence). The CDR3 has 13 amino acids. Trimming took 5 bases from V and 7 from J, leaving 14 bases between them. The CDR3 spells CASSLEGTGGYTF. The CDR3 DNA is TGTGCCAGTAGTCTCGAAGGAACGGGTGGCTACACCTTC.

This clonotype was picked up many times. The CDR3 region is CASSLVGASEQFF. The CDR3 DNA reads TGTGCCAGCAGCTTAGTTGGCGCATCTGAGCAGTTCTTC. V and J are TRBV11-3 and TRBJ2-1; no clear D gene. Trimming took 1 base from V and 9 from J, leaving 10 bases between them. The length of the CDR3 is 13 residues. Germline V gene sequence: CDR1 SGHNT, CDR2 YENEEA.

To note about this clonotype: Since no conserved phenylalanine or tryptophan closes the CDR3, a read error is the likely cause. The chain joins TRBV28 to TRBJ2-2; D not certain. Germline CDR1 and CDR2: MDHEN and SYDVKM. The CDR3 loop spans 13 amino acids. V lost 5 bases and J 7 bases, leaving 11 bases between the germline ends. The CDR3 loop reads CASSRELDGELFL. The CDR3 DNA sequence: TGTGCCAGCAGTAGAGAACTTGACGGGGAGCTGTTTCTT.

Only a few counts were recorded for this clonotype. The CDR3 sequence is CSARGTRGYEQYF. CDR3 nucleotides: TGCAGTGCTAGAGGGACTAGGGGCTACGAGCAGTACTTC. The chain uses TRBV20-1 and TRBJ2-7, with 7 positions matching TRBD2. The CDR3 is 13 residues long. V was clipped by 1 base and J by 3 bases; unmatched bases: 3. Per germline, CDR1 DFQATT and CDR2 SNEGSKA (reference sequence).

This clonotype was observed many times. The rearrangement uses TRBV5-1 and TRBJ2-1, with 7 positions matching TRBD2. Germline V gives CDR1 SGHRS, CDR2 YFSETQ. CDR3 length equals 14 residues. V lost 2 bases to trimming and J lost 5 bases; unmatched junction nucleotides: 4. DNA for the CDR3: TGCGCCAGCAGCTTCCGGGACTACAACAATGAGCAGTTCTTC. Translated, it gives CASSFRDYNNEQFF.

This chain uses TRBV5-1 with TRBJ2-1; 10 bases fit TRBD2. Germline assignment: CDR1 SGHRS and CDR2 YFSETQ. The trim removed 4 bases at V and 6 bases at J, leaving 7 bases unmatched. The length of the CDR3 is 15 residues. The CDR3 region has the DNA TGCGCCAGCAGCGCAGAAGCGGGAGGGCCCAATGAGCAGTTCTTC. This codes for CASSAEAGGPNEQFF. Combining the CDR3 with reference TRBV5-1 and TRBJ2-1 gives the whole variable domain KAGVTQTPRYLIKTRGQQVTLSCSPISGHRSVSWYQQTPGQGLQFLFEYFSETQRNKGNFPGRFSGRQFSNSRSEMNVSTLELGDSALYLCASSAEAGGPNEQFFGPGTRLTVL.

The V gene is TRBV6-2 or TRBV6-3, the J gene TRBJ1-6; D may be TRBD1 (6 bases). Germline V gives CDR1 MNHEY, CDR2 SVGEGT. The CDR3 contains 13 residues. V lost 8 bases to trimming and J lost 10 bases, with 15 bases between them. The CDR3 reads CASHREIGSPLHF. The CDR3 DNA follows: TGTGCCAGCCACAGGGAAATCGGGTCACCCCTCCACTTT.

The gene calls are TRBV30 and TRBJ1-4; D unresolved. With 3 bases removed from V and 4 bases from J, the gap between germline ends came to 12 bases. This CDR3 spans 14 amino acids. The V gene's germline CDR1 is GTSNPN and CDR2 SVGIG (reference sequence). Written as DNA, the CDR3 is TGTGCCTGGAGGTTGGGCAGTGATAATGAAAAACTGTTTTTT. This gives the protein CAWRLGSDNEKLFF.

The chain is built from TRBV5-4 and TRBJ2-3; 7 positions match TRBD1. This CDR3 spans 14 amino acids. J gave up 5 bases and V 2 bases, and 5 bases lay outside the gene matches. The germline V gene encodes CDR1 SGHNT and CDR2 YYREEE (reference sequence). The CDR3 DNA reads as TGTGCCAGCAGCTTTAAGGGGGCCCTAGATACGCAGTATTTT. It codes for CASSFKGALDTQYF.

This clonotype was counted between two and nine times. The chain carries TRBV4-1 and TRBJ2-1; 7 bases agree with TRBD1. Trimming cost V 4 bases and J 4 bases; bases outside gene matches: 4. Germline V gene lookup returns CDR1 MGHRA and CDR2 YSYEKL. The CDR3 has 14 amino acids. CDR3 coding DNA: TGCGCCAGCAGCCTAAGGGACAGATACAATGAGCAGTTCTTC. Protein sequence: CASSLRDRYNEQFF.

The V gene is TRBV7-9, the J gene TRBJ1-1; weak D call: TRBD1 (5 bases). Trimming took off 5 bases at V and 1 base at J, with 14 bases between the two ends. The CDR3 is 15 amino acids. The germline V gene encodes CDR1 SEHNR and CDR2 FQNEAQ (reference sequence). The chain's CDR3 is CASSAETERNTEAFF. The DNA for the CDR3 is TGTGCCAGCAGCGCTGAGACAGAGAGGAACACTGAAGCTTTCTTT.

This clonotype has just a few counts. This chain connects TRBV9 to TRBJ1-6; 9 nucleotides line up with TRBD1. V was clipped by 4 bases and J by 7 bases; unmatched bases: 6. The CDR3 covers 15 residues. The germline V gene encodes CDR1 SGDLS and CDR2 YYNGEE. The CDR3 coding sequence is TGTGCCAGCAGCCCCCGGACAGGGGCGAATTCACCCCTCCACTTT. This gives the protein CASSPRTGANSPLHF.

This clonotype was counted ten times or more. The CDR3 coding sequence is TGTGCCAGCAGCCAAGACCCTGGACTAGCGGTGACCTCCTACAATGAGCAGTTCTTC. Its translation: CASSQDPGLAVTSYNEQFF. This chain joins TRBV3-1 and TRBJ2-1; 10 bases are a match to TRBD2. V shed 0 bases and J 0 bases; nucleotides not matched to a gene: 8. The CDR3 sequence is 19 residues long. CDR1 is LGHDT, CDR2 YNNKEL, per germline (reference sequence).

This clonotype occurred a few times. The CDR3 here is CASSDMNRVLDGYTF. DNA of the CDR3: TGTGCCAGCAGTGATATGAACAGGGTACTAGATGGCTACACCTTC. V and J are TRBV6-1 and TRBJ1-2; maybe TRBD1 (6 bases). The CDR3 has 15 residues. Germline lookup yields CDR1 MNHNS and CDR2 SASEGT. V was clipped by 3 bases and J by 6 bases, with 17 bases between them.

This clonotype was detected a few times. This sequence joins TRBV28 and TRBJ2-2, with TRBD1 matching 7 bases. With V trimmed by 3 bases and J by 4 bases, 8 bases remained unmatched. The CDR3 sequence is 16 residues long. Germline lookup yields CDR1 MDHEN and CDR2 SYDVKM. CDR3 loop: CASSLVGGLVTGELFF. The CDR3 DNA is TGTGCCAGCAGTTTGGTAGGGGGCTTGGTCACCGGGGAGCTGTTTTTT.

This clonotype turned up a few times. One junction end does not reproduce the germline sequence, and a read error may be involved. The CDR3 reads CASSLSLAGGETQYF. The CDR3 region has the DNA TGTGCTAGCAGCTTATCACTAGCGGGAGGAGAGACCCAGTACTTC. The chain combines TRBV7-7 with TRBJ2-5, with TRBD2 matching 12 bases. CDR1 is SSHAT, CDR2 FNYEAQ, per germline (reference sequence). The length of the CDR3 is 15 residues.

This clonotype was observed at least ten times. The genes are TRBV28 and TRBJ2-5, with D tentatively TRBD2 (6 bases). CDR3 length: 15 amino acids. Trimming took 2 bases from V and 4 from J, leaving 14 bases between them. CDR1 MDHEN and CDR2 SYDVKM come from the germline V gene. The CDR3 region is CASSLGTRGRETQYF. DNA for the CDR3: TGTGCCAGCAGTTTAGGCACACGGGGGAGAGAGACCCAGTACTTC.

This clonotype has at least ten counts. The rearrangement joins TRBV6-1 to TRBJ2-7; maybe TRBD1 (6 bases). The length of the CDR3 is 16 residues. V shed 5 bases and J shed 0 bases, with 17 bases lying between them. The V gene's germline CDR1 is MNHNS and CDR2 SASEGT. The CDR3, as DNA: TGTGCCAGCAGTTCCTTCCAGGGGCTGCTCTCCTACGAGCAGTACTTC. Its translation: CASSSFQGLLSYEQYF.

CDR3 in DNA: TGTGCCAGCAGCCCCCAGGTAGCGGGAGGGCCTTCCTACGAGCAGTACTTC. Its translation: CASSPQVAGGPSYEQYF. The chain recombines TRBV7-2 with TRBJ2-7; 11 bases map to TRBD2. CDR1 is SGHTA and CDR2 is FQGNSA in the germline V gene. Trimming took 5 bases from V and 1 from J; bases not matched to a gene: 10. There are 17 residues in the CDR3.

At least ten counts were recorded for this clonotype. The rearrangement uses TRBV7-9 and TRBJ1-1, with D uncertain. Germline V lookup: CDR1 SEHNR, CDR2 FQNEAQ (reference sequence). The CDR3 has 15 residues. Trimming took off 1 base at V and 7 bases at J, with 16 bases between the two ends. CDR3 protein: CASSLVGGPAVEAFF. The CDR3 DNA is TGTGCCAGCAGCTTAGTAGGTGGGCCAGCTGTTGAAGCTTTCTTT.

This clonotype showed up many times. The CDR3: CASSESGNYEQYF. The DNA of the CDR3 is TGTGCCAGCAGTGAAAGTGGAAACTACGAGCAGTACTTC. V and J are TRBV6-1 and TRBJ2-7; D uncertain. With 2 bases removed from V and 3 bases from J, the gap between germline ends came to 8 bases. CDR1 is MNHNS, CDR2 SASEGT, per germline. The CDR3 has 13 residues.